This is a list of T cell receptor beta chains from one sample in a study of neurological immune-mediated disorders. One entry per CDR3 protein, called by TCRdb with MiXCR from the 5' RACE reads. The data hold tens of thousands of distinct CDR3 sequences, with under 25% observed a single time. Sequencing used CD4+ T cells from blood. The receptors come from a man between 45 and 60 years old with HTLV-1-associated myelopathy (HAM/TSP). The CDR3 runs from the conserved cysteine through the conserved F or W. A D gene is named only where the DNA matches it firmly. Clone size is stated in some rows and not others, as once, few, many or a class when expanded.

j_gene | v_gene | len | d_gene | abundance | CDR3aa | CDR3nt
TRBJ2-1 | TRBV29-1 | 14 | - | many | CSVARPGGRYEQFF | TGCAGCGTGGCGAGGCCCGGGGGACGTTATGAGCAGTTCTTC
TRBJ2-5 | TRBV6-1 | 16 | - | many | CASSQRLYTGSETQYF | TGTGCCAGCAGTCAACGACTCTACACAGGTTCAGAGACCCAGTACTTC
TRBJ1-1 | TRBV19 | 14 | TRBD1 | - | CASSPETGTGRAFF | TGTGCCAGTAGTCCAGAAACTGGGACAGGGCGAGCTTTCTTT
TRBJ2-7 | TRBV5-1 | 15 | TRBD2 | hyperexpanded | CASSSEPGLAGEQYF | TGCGCCAGCAGCAGCGAACCGGGACTAGCGGGAGAGCAGTACTTC
TRBJ1-2 | TRBV20-1 | 14 | TRBD1 | many | CSAPSQGLGYGYTF | TGCAGTGCCCCATCACAGGGGTTAGGCTATGGCTACACCTTC
TRBJ1-5 | TRBV7-2 | 13 | - | - | CASRYDSNQPQHF | TGTGCCAGCAGATATGATAGCAATCAGCCCCAGCATTTT
TRBJ1-3 | TRBV10-3 | 11 | - | many | CAISDGNTIYF | TGTGCCATCAGTGATGGAAACACCATATATTTT
TRBJ1-1 | TRBV5-5 | 13 | TRBD1 | many | CASSLATGLKAFF | TGTGCCAGCAGCTTGGCGACAGGGCTTAAAGCTTTCTTT
TRBJ2-6 | TRBV6-5 | 16 | TRBD1 | many | CASSRTGSSGANVLTF | TGTGCCAGCAGTCGGACAGGGAGCTCTGGGGCCAACGTCCTGACTTTC
TRBJ1-2 | TRBV6-1 | 15 | TRBD1 | medium-sized | CASSPPAHAGRQGTF | TGTGCCAGCAGTCCCCCCGCCCACGCCGGACGACAGGGGACCTTC
TRBJ2-6 | TRBV5-8 | 14 | - | - | CASSGRVGANVLTF | TGTGCCAGCAGCGGCAGGGTTGGGGCCAACGTCCTGACTTTC
TRBJ2-7 | TRBV5-5 | 15 | - | - | CASSLAVGHGYEQYF | TGTGCCAGCAGCTTGGCGGTAGGGCATGGCTACGAGCAGTACTTC
TRBJ2-5 | TRBV29-1 | 10 | - | many | CSSGQETQYF | TGCAGCTCAGGTCAGGAGACCCAGTACTTC
TRBJ1-1 | TRBV20-1 | 14 | - | many | CSANKGPMNTEAFF | TGCAGTGCTAATAAGGGACCCATGAACACTGAAGCTTTCTTT
TRBJ2-1 | TRBV5-1 | 14 | - | many | CASSSGTTYNEQFF | TGCGCCAGCAGCTCCGGGACAACCTACAATGAGCAGTTCTTC
TRBJ1-6 | TRBV11-2 | 14 | TRBD1 | - | CASSLGQGGSPLHF | TGTGCCAGCAGCTTAGGACAGGGTGGTTCACCCCTCCACTTT
TRBJ1-6 | TRBV27 | 16 | - | medium-sized | CASRSGGRSYNSPLHF | TGTGCCAGCAGAAGCGGGGGGAGGTCCTATAATTCACCCCTCCACTTT
TRBJ1-5 | TRBV27 | 15 | TRBD1 | many | CASSLSTGTNQPQHF | TGTGCCAGCAGTTTATCGACAGGGACGAATCAGCCCCAGCATTTT
TRBJ2-7 | TRBV20-1 | 15 | TRBD1 | many | CSALRQGGWSYEQYF | TGCAGTGCCCTTAGACAGGGGGGGTGGTCCTACGAGCAGTACTTC
TRBJ1-1 | TRBV3-1 | 14 | - | many | CASSKGGSNTEAFF | TGTGCCAGCAGCAAGGGGGGGTCAAACACTGAAGCTTTCTTT
TRBJ2-1 | TRBV5-1 | 16 | TRBD2 | many | CASSLWGLESYNEQFF | TGCGCCAGCAGCCTCTGGGGACTAGAGTCCTACAATGAGCAGTTCTTC
TRBJ2-2 | TRBV18 | 17 | - | many | CASSPTGITLNTGELFF | TGTGCCAGCTCACCAACAGGGATCACCCTAAACACCGGGGAGCTGTTTTTT
TRBJ2-1 | TRBV25-1 | 12 | - | medium-sized | CASRGGYNEQFF | TGTGCCAGCAGGGGGGGCTACAATGAGCAGTTCTTC
TRBJ1-1 | TRBV20-1 | 15 | - | - | CSAPLPRVPYTEAFF | TGCAGTGCACCTCTCCCCAGGGTACCCTACACTGAAGCTTTCTTT
TRBJ2-1 | TRBV11-2 | 20 | TRBD1 | many | CASSPRGGTGGRSSYNEQFF | TGTGCCAGCAGCCCCCGGGGGGGGACAGGGGGCCGAAGCTCCTACAATGAGCAGTTCTTC
TRBJ2-7 | TRBV7-9 | 13 | - | many | CASTRQSSYEQYF | TGTGCCAGCACCCGACAGAGCTCCTACGAGCAGTACTTC
TRBJ2-2 | TRBV11-3 | 18 | TRBD1 | many | CASSPTPGTGGDGGELFF | TGTGCCAGCAGCCCGACTCCCGGGACAGGGGGCGATGGCGGGGAGCTGTTTTTT
TRBJ1-2 | TRBV3-1 | 16 | - | few | CASSQADGGANYGYTF | TGTGCCAGCAGCCAAGCAGATGGCGGAGCTAACTATGGCTACACCTTC
TRBJ1-1 | TRBV29-1 | 17 | - | many | CSVDSLSKGEGRTEAFF | TGCAGCGTTGATTCCCTTTCCAAAGGGGAAGGGCGTACTGAAGCTTTCTTT
TRBJ2-7 | TRBV27 | 15 | - | few | CASSILGQSPYEQYF | TGTGCCAGCAGTATTCTTGGACAGAGCCCCTACGAGCAGTACTTC
TRBJ1-4 | TRBV5-5 | 15 | - | many | CASSRARPTNEKLFF | TGTGCCAGCAGCCGGGCCAGGCCAACTAATGAAAAACTGTTTTTT
TRBJ2-3 | TRBV20-1 | 11 | - | - | CSRSDGDTQYF | TGCAGTAGATCGGACGGGGATACGCAGTATTTT
TRBJ2-2 | TRBV10-3 | 14 | - | - | CAISTDRNTGELFF | TGTGCCATCAGTACGGACAGGAACACCGGGGAGCTGTTTTTT
TRBJ2-7 | TRBV7-7 | 20 | TRBD2 | many | CASRWKRAPGLASITYEQYF | TGTGCCAGCAGATGGAAACGGGCTCCGGGACTAGCGTCAATTACCTACGAGCAGTACTTC
TRBJ1-5 | TRBV12-3/TRBV12-4 | 14 | - | - | CASSGGGSNQPQHF | TGTGCCAGCTCCGGCGGAGGGAGCAATCAGCCCCAGCATTTT
TRBJ1-1 | TRBV7-9 | 14 | - | many | CASSRRDRNTEAFF | TGTGCCAGCAGCCGCCGGGACCGAAACACTGAAGCTTTCTTT
TRBJ1-5 | TRBV20-1 | 18 | TRBD1 | many | CSASQTGKGAFSNQPQHF | TGCAGTGCTAGCCAGACAGGGAAAGGGGCATTTAGCAATCAGCCCCAGCATTTT
TRBJ2-7 | TRBV5-1 | 14 | TRBD1 | many | CASSLGQGINEQYF | TGCGCCAGCAGCTTGGGACAGGGGATTAACGAGCAGTACTTC
TRBJ2-3 | TRBV7-8 | 12 | - | - | CASSTYKSTQYF | TGTGCCAGCAGCACCTACAAGTCTACGCAGTATTTT
TRBJ1-1 | TRBV11-3 | 14 | TRBD1 | many | CASSSQGAGTEAFF | TGTGCCAGCAGCTCTCAGGGGGCTGGCACTGAAGCTTTCTTT